What follows are 13 T cell receptor beta chains derived from one specimen sequenced in a study of T cell responses to AZD1222 COVID-19 vaccine. Method: immunoSEQ multiplex PCR; TCRdb's copy keeps in-frame clones and lacks some. Of about 97,000 clones in the sample, roughly 90% were seen once. The specimen comprised peripheral blood, sampled on day 0 of AZD1222 vaccination. Receptors originate from an adult in good health.

With regard to this clone: Distinct nucleotide sequences in the sample also encode this CDR3. V gene TRBV19 combines with J gene TRBJ2-5, with D possibly being TRBD1 or TRBD2 (6 bases each). The CDR3 length is 14 residues. The germline CDR1 and CDR2 sequences are LNHDA and SQIVND (reference sequence). Between the trimmed V and J ends, which lost 4 bases and 5 bases, there was a span of 14 bases. CDR3 in DNA: TGTGCCAGTAGTAGGGGGGCGGGTTGGGAGACCCAGTACTTC. Residues: CASSRGAGWETQYF.

The gene calls are TRBV28 and TRBJ2-1; 11 positions match TRBD2. This CDR3 region has 15 residues. The ends lost 4 bases at V and 2 bases at J; junction bases unmatched: 1. Germline CDR1 and CDR2: MDHEN and SYDVKM. Here the CDR3 reads CASSWTSGPYNEQFF. CDR3 in DNA: TGTGCCAGCAGTTGGACTAGCGGGCCCTACAATGAGCAGTTCTTC.

This clone appeared a single time. The genes are TRBV28 and TRBJ2-7; TRBD1 aligns across 8 bases. The CDR3 extends over 14 amino acids. Germline CDR1 is MDHEN and CDR2 is SYDVKM. V was pared by 7 bases and J by 3 bases, with 8 bases of the junction left unmatched. The CDR3, as DNA: TGTGCCAGCAAAGGACAGGGTCTTAACTACGAGCAGTACTTC. Its protein product is CASKGQGLNYEQYF.

The rearrangement uses TRBV2 and TRBJ2-7; 9 nucleotides align to TRBD2. The germline gives CDR1 SNHLY, CDR2 FYNNEI. This CDR3 comprises 15 residues. Germline trimming cut 6 bases from V and 5 bases from J; bases unmatched to any gene: 11. The CDR3 nucleotides are TGTGCCAGCAGATCACAGCGGGGGGCCTGGGACGAGCAGTACTTC. Translating gives CASRSQRGAWDEQYF. Variable domain in full (rest from reference TRBV2 and TRBJ2-7): EPEVTQTPSHQVTQMGQEVILRCVPISNHLYFYWYRQILGQKVEFLVSFYNNEISEKSEIFDDQFSVERPDGSNFTLKIRSTKLEDSAMYFCASRSQRGAWDEQYFGPGTRLTVT.

The count of this clone is one. The rearrangement uses TRBV7-6 and TRBJ2-5, with a possible D match to TRBD2 (6 bases). This CDR3 is 15 amino acids long. Trimming stripped 5 bases from V and 1 base from J, with 14 bases between. From germline, CDR1 is SGHVS and CDR2 FNYEAQ. Here the CDR3 reads CASSSGGTGQETQYF. CDR3 sequence (DNA): TGTGCCAGCAGCAGTGGGGGGACGGGCCAAGAGACCCAGTACTTC.

V and J are TRBV19 and TRBJ2-3; D ambiguous. V was cut by 1 base and J by 3 bases, with 8 bases left in between. This CDR3 region has 14 residues. The germline CDR1 and CDR2 sequences are LNHDA and SQIVND (reference sequence). The CDR3 loop is CASSIVGITDTQYF. The CDR3 nucleotides read TGTGCCAGTAGTATAGTGGGGATAACAGATACGCAGTATTTT.

This chain joins TRBV28 and TRBJ2-1; D not certain. V was cut by 2 bases and J by 7 bases, with 6 bases left in between. The CDR3 has 12 amino acids. CDR1 is MDHEN and CDR2 is SYDVKM in the germline V gene. CDR3: CASSLTDNEQFF. The CDR3 nucleotides are TGTGCCAGCAGTTTAACCGATAATGAGCAGTTCTTC.

This rearrangement joins TRBV7-2 to TRBJ2-4; D not resolved. Germline CDR1 and CDR2: SGHTA and FQGNSA. The CDR3 loop spans 14 amino acids. V gave up 1 base and J gave up 3 bases, with 7 bases separating them. CDR3 coding DNA: TGTGCCAGCAGCTTAGGCCCCAGCAAAAACATTCAGTACTTC. Protein sequence: CASSLGPSKNIQYF. Filled out from reference TRBV7-2 and TRBJ2-4, the complete variable domain reads GAGVSQSPSNKVTEKGKDVELRCDPISGHTALYWYRQSLGQGLEFLIYFQGNSAPDKSGLPSDRFSAERTGGSVSTLTIQRTQQEDSAVYLCASSLGPSKNIQYFGAGTRLSVL.

This sequence joins TRBV5-1 and TRBJ2-1; no clear D. Germline lookup yields CDR1 SGHRS and CDR2 YFSETQ. The CDR3 spans 15 residues. Trimming took 3 bases from V and 0 from J, leaving 10 bases between them. The CDR3 sequence: CASSYIPSSYNEQFF. CDR3 coding DNA: TGCGCCAGCAGCTATATACCGAGCTCCTACAATGAGCAGTTCTTC.

V is TRBV7-3 and J is TRBJ2-1; 11 nucleotides line up with TRBD2. CDR1 is SGHTA and CDR2 is FQGTGA in the germline V gene. This CDR3 is built from 16 residues. The V segment lost 2 bases and the J segment 6 bases; nucleotides outside the gene matches: 6. The CDR3 sequence is CASSLDRLAGGNEQFF. CDR3 in DNA: TGTGCCAGCAGCTTAGATAGGCTAGCGGGAGGCAATGAGCAGTTCTTC.

The chain has TRBV9 and TRBJ1-3; D is uncertain. The CDR3 runs to 14 residues. The germline V and J ends were trimmed by 3 bases and 1 base, with 8 bases remaining between them. Germline V gene sequence: CDR1 SGDLS, CDR2 YYNGEE. CDR3 residues: CASSGRDSGNTIYF. The CDR3 bases are TGTGCCAGCAGCGGGAGGGATTCTGGAAACACCATATATTTT.

The chain combines TRBV28 with TRBJ2-1, with 10 bases fitting TRBD2. The J segment lost 1 base and the V segment lost 7 bases, leaving 7 bases of the junction unmatched. This CDR3 is built from 16 residues. Germline CDR1 reads MDHEN; CDR2 reads SYDVKM. In DNA form, the CDR3 reads TGTGCCAGCACCCCAGCGGGGGGGCTTTCCTACAATGAGCAGTTCTTC. Protein product: CASTPAGGLSYNEQFF.

V and J are TRBV9 and TRBJ1-6; D is undetermined. Germline V CDR1 and CDR2: SGDLS, YYNGEE. V lost 2 bases to trimming and J lost 9 bases, with 9 bases between them. The CDR3 extends over 13 amino acids. The DNA for the CDR3 is TGTGCCAGCAGCGTGACATACCGTTCACCCCTCCACTTT. Protein sequence: CASSVTYRSPLHF.